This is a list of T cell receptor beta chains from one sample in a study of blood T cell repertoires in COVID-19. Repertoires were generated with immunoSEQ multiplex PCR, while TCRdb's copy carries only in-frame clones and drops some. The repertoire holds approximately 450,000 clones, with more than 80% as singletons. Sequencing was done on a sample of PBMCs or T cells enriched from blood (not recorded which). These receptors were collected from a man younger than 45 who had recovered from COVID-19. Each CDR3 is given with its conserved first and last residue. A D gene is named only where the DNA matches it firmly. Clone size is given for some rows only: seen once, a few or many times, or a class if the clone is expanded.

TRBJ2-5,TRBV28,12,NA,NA,CASTGVQETQYF,TGTGCCAGTACCGGGGTCCAAGAGACCCAGTACTTC
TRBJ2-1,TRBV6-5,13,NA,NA,CASNEQGSNEQFF,TGTGCCAGCAACGAACAGGGATCCAATGAGCAGTTCTTC
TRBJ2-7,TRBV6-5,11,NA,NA,CASSHNYEQYF,TGTGCCAGCAGTCACAATTACGAGCAGTACTTC
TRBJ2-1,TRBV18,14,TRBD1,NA,CASSPPTGYYEQFF,TGTGCCAGCTCACCACCGACAGGGTATTATGAGCAGTTCTTC
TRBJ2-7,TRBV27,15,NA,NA,CASSPDGAQAGEQYF,TGTGCCAGCAGTCCAGATGGCGCCCAGGCGGGGGAGCAGTACTTC
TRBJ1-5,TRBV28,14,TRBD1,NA,CASRTDRGNQPQHF,TGTGCCAGCAGGACAGACAGGGGGAATCAGCCCCAGCATTTT
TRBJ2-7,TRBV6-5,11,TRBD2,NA,CASSSLAGEYF,TGTGCCAGCAGTTCACTAGCGGGAGAGTACTTC
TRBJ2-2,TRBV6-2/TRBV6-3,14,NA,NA,CASSSLTLTGELFF,TGTGCCAGCAGCTCCCTTACTTTAACCGGGGAGCTGTTTTTT
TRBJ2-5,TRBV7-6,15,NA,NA,CASSRGGTAQETQYF,TGTGCCAGCAGCAGGGGGGGAACAGCCCAAGAGACCCAGTACTTC
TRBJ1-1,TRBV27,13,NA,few,CASSNELQGEAFF,TGTGCCAGCAGTAACGAACTCCAGGGGGAAGCTTTCTTT
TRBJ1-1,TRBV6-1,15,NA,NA,CASSEFGKTNTEAFF,TGTGCCAGCAGTGAATTTGGCAAAACGAACACTGAAGCTTTCTTT
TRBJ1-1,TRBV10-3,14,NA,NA,CAISEIGANTEAFF,TGTGCCATCAGTGAAATTGGAGCGAACACTGAAGCTTTCTTT
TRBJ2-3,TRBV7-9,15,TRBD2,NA,CASSFTSGRTDTQYF,TGTGCCAGCAGCTTCACTAGCGGGAGGACAGATACGCAGTATTTT
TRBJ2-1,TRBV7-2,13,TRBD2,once,CASTSGAGNEQFF,TGTGCCAGCACCTCGGGAGCGGGAAATGAGCAGTTCTTC
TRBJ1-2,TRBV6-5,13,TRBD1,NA,CATRGTGAVRYTF,TGTGCCACGAGGGGGACAGGTGCTGTTCGCTACACCTTC
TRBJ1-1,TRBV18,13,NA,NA,CASSPGPLIEAFF,TGTGCCAGCTCACCAGGGCCCTTAATTGAAGCTTTCTTT
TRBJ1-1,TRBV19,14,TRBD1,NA,CASSSDRGNTEAFF,TGTGCCAGTAGTAGTGACAGGGGGAACACTGAAGCTTTCTTT
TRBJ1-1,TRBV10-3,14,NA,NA,CAISARLGGTEAFF,TGTGCCATCAGTGCACGTCTGGGAGGCACTGAAGCTTTCTTT
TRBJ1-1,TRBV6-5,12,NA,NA,CASREFGTEAFF,TGTGCCAGCAGGGAGTTTGGCACTGAAGCTTTCTTT
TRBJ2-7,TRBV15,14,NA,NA,CATSPGTLVYEQYF,TGTGCCACCAGTCCCGGGACACTGGTCTACGAGCAGTACTTC
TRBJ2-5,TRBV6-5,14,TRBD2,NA,CASRPMGLGETQYF,TGTGCCAGCAGGCCGATGGGACTAGGGGAGACCCAGTACTTC
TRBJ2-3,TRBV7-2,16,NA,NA,CASSLAVSGGTDTQYF,TGTGCCAGCAGCTTAGCGGTTAGCGGAGGCACAGATACGCAGTATTTT
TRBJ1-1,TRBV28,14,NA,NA,CASSLMGGGTEAFF,TGTGCCAGCAGTTTGATGGGGGGAGGGACTGAAGCTTTCTTT
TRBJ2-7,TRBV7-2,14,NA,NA,CASSFDRRDYEQYF,TGTGCCAGCAGCTTCGATAGACGGGACTACGAGCAGTACTTC
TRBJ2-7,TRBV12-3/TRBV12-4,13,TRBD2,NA,CASSTSGTYEQYF,TGTGCCAGCAGTACTAGCGGAACCTACGAGCAGTACTTC
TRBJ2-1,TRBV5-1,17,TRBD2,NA,CASSLRTSGRIYNEQFF,TGCGCCAGCAGCCTAAGGACTAGCGGGAGAATCTACAATGAGCAGTTCTTC
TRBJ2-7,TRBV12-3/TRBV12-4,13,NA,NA,CASRTYRDYEQYF,TGTGCCAGCAGAACTTACAGGGACTACGAGCAGTACTTC
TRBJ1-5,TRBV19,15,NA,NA,CASSIVSEGNQPQHF,TGTGCCAGTAGTATCGTCAGCGAAGGCAATCAGCCCCAGCATTTT
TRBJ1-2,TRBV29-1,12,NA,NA,CSVEGRNYGYTF,TGCAGCGTTGAAGGGAGAAATTATGGCTACACCTTC
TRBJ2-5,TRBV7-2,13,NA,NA,CASSLNAEETQYF,TGTGCCAGCAGCTTAAATGCTGAGGAGACCCAGTACTTC
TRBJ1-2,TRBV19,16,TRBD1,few,CASSPRWRGRTDGYTF,TGTGCCAGTAGTCCCCGGTGGAGGGGGCGCACTGATGGCTACACCTTC
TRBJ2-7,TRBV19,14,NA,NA,CASSINSRNYEQYF,TGTGCCAGTAGTATCAACAGTCGAAACTACGAGCAGTACTTC
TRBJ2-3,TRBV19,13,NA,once,CACGPPGTDTQYF,TGTGCCTGTGGACCCCCGGGGACAGATACGCAGTATTTT
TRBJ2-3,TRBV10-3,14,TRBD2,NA,CAISTGTSPDTQYF,TGTGCCATCAGCACCGGGACTAGCCCAGATACGCAGTATTTT
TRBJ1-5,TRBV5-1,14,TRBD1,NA,CASSFTGAVGSQHF,TGCGCCAGCAGCTTTACAGGGGCTGTAGGGTCCCAGCATTTT
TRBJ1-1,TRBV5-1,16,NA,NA,CASSWDKELRDTEAFF,TGCGCCAGCAGCTGGGACAAGGAGTTAAGGGACACTGAAGCTTTCTTT
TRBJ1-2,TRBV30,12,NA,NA,CAWTGADYGYTF,TGTGCCTGGACAGGGGCGGACTATGGCTACACCTTC
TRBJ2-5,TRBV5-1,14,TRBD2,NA,CASREGLAGETQYF,TGCGCCAGCAGAGAAGGACTAGCGGGTGAGACCCAGTACTTC
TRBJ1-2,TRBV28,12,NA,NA,CASSLGRYGYTF,TGTGCCAGCAGTTTGGGCAGGTATGGCTACACCTTC
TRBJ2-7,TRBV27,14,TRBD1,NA,CASSLTGDSYEQYF,TGTGCCAGCAGTTTGACAGGGGATTCCTACGAGCAGTACTTC
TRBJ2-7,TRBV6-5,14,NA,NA,CASSYDTASYEQYF,TGTGCCAGCAGTTACGATACAGCCTCCTACGAGCAGTACTTC